This TCR beta chain emerged from a study of blood T cell repertoires in COVID-19. Study-wide context: The origin of the acute and convalescent COVID-19 samples was the United States, Italy and Spain.

Germline V gene data show CDR1 as MNHEY and CDR2 as SMNVEV (reference sequence). V was cut by 4 bases and J by 9 bases, with 14 bases left in between. This CDR3 comprises 13 residues. In the study's own analysis: Cell counts per sample came from amplifying reference gene primers. Generated by immunoSEQ multiplex PCR, the TCRdb table keeps only in-frame clones and is missing some. V and J calls and clone size are as listed in that table; D and trimming were resolved from the DNA. The table lists about 170,000 clones, over 65% of them singletons, with 3% in the top ten. This receptor was taken from a woman older than 75 with acute or convalescent COVID-19. The sequencing sample was made of peripheral blood. The rearrangement uses TRBV27 and TRBJ2-3, with D perhaps TRBD1 (6 bases). In DNA form, the CDR3 reads TGTGCCAGCAGTTCGGGACAAACGGGCACGCAGTATTTT. Residues: CASSSGQTGTQYF.